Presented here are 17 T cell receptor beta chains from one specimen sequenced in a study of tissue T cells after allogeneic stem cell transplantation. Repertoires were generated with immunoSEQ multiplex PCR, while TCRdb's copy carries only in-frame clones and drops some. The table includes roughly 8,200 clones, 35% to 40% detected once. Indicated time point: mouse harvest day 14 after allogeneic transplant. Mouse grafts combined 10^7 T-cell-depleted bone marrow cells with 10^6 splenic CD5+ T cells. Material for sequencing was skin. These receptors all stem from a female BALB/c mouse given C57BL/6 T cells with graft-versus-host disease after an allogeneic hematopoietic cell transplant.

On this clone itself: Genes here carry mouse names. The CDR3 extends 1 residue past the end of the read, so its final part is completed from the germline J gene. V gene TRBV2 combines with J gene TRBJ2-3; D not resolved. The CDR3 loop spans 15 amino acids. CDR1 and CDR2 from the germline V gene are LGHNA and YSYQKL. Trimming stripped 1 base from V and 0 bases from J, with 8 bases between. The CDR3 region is CASSQAGDSAETLYF. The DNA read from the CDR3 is TGTGCCAGCAGCCAAGCCGGGGATAGTGCAGAAACGCTGTAT.

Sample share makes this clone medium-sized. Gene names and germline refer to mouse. CDR3 DNA (partial): TGTGCCAGCGGGGACTGGGGGTCCTATGAACAGTAC. This sequence encodes CASGDWGSYEQY. Given in full, the CDR3 is CASGDWGSYEQYF. The gene calls are TRBV26 and TRBJ2-7; 11 nucleotides line up with TRBD2. Read data end 1 residue before the CDR3 end; the end is taken from the germline J gene. The CDR3 is 13 amino acids. J lost 1 base, V lost 8 bases, and 1 base had no gene match. Germline loops: CDR1 KGHPV, CDR2 FQNQEV (reference sequence).

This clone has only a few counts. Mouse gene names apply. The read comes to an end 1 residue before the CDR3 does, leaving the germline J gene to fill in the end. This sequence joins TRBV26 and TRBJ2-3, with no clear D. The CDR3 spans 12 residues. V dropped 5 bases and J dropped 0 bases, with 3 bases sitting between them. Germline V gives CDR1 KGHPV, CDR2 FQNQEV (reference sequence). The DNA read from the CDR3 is TGTGCCAGCAGTAAGAGTGCAGAAACGCTGTAT. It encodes CASSKSAETLY. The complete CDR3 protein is CASSKSAETLYF. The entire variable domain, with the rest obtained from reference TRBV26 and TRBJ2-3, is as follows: NSKVIQTPRYLVKGQGQKAKMRCIPEKGHPVVFWYQQNKNNEFKFLINFQNQEVLQQIDMTEKRFSAECPSNSPCSLEIQSSEAGDSALYLCASSKSAETLYFGSGTRLTVL.

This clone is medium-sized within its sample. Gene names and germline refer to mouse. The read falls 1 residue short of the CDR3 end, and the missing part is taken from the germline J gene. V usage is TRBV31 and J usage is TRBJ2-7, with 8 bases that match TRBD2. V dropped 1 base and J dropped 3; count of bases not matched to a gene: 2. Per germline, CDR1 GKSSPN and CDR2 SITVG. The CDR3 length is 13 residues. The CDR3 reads CAWSQWGGYEQYF. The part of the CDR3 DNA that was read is TGTGCCTGGAGTCAGTGGGGGGGCTATGAACAGTAC.

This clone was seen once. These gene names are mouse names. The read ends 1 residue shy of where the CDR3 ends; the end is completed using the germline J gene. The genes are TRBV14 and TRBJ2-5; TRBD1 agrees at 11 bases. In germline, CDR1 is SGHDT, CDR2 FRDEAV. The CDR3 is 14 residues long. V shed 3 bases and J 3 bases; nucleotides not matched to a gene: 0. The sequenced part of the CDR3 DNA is TGTGCCAGCAGTTGGGACAGGGGGCAAGACACCCAGTAC. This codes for CASSWDRGQDTQY. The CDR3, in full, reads CASSWDRGQDTQYF.

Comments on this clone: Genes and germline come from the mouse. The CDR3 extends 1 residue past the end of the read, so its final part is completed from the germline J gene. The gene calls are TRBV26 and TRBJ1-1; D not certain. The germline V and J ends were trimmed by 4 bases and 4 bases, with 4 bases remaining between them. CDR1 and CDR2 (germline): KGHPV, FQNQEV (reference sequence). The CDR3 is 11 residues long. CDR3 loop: CASSRGTEVFF. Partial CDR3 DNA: TGTGCCAGCAGTCGGGGCACAGAAGTCTTC.

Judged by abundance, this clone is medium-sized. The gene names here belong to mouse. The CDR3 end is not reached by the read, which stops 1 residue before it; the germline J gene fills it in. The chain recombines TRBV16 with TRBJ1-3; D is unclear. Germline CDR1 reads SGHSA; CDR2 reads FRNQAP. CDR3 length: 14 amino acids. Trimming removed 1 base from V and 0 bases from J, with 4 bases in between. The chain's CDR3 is CASSLASSGNTLYF. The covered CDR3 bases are TGTGCAAGCAGCTTAGCCAGTTCTGGAAATACGCTCTAT.

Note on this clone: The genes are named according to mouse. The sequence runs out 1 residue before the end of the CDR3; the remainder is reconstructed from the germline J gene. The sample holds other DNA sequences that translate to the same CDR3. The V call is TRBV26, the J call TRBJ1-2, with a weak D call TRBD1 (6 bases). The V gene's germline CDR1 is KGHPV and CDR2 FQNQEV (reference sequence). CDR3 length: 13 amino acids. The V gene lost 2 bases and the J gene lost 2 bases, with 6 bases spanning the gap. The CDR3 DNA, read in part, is TGTGCCAGCAGTCTGCAGGGGAACTCCGACTACACC. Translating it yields CASSLQGNSDYT. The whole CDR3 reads CASSLQGNSDYTF.

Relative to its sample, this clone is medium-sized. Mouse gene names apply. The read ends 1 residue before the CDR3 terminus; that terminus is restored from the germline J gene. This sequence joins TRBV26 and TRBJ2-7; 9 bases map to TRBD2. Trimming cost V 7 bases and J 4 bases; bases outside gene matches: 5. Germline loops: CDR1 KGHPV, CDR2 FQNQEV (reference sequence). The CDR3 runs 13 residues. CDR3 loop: CASTLDWGYEQYF. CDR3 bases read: TGTGCCAGCACCCTCGACTGGGGGTATGAACAGTAC.

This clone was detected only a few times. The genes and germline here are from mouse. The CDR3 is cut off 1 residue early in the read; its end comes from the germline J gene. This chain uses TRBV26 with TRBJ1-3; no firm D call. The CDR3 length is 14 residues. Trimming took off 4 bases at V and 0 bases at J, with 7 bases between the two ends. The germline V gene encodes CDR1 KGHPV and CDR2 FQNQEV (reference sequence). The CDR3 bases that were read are TGTGCCAGCAGTCCTGAGGTTTCTGGAAATACGCTCTAT. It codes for CASSPEVSGNTLY. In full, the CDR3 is CASSPEVSGNTLYF.

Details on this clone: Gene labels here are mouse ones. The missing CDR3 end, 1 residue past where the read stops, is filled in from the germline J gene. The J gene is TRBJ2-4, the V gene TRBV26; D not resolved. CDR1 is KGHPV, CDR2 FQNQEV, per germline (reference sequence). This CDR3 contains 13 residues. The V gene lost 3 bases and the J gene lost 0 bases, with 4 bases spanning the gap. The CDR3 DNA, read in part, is TGTGCCAGCAGTCTAGCTAGTCAAAACACCTTGTAC. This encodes CASSLASQNTLY. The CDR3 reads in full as CASSLASQNTLYF. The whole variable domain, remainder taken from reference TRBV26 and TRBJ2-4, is NSKVIQTPRYLVKGQGQKAKMRCIPEKGHPVVFWYQQNKNNEFKFLINFQNQEVLQQIDMTEKRFSAECPSNSPCSLEIQSSEAGDSALYLCASSLASQNTLYFGAGTRLSVL.

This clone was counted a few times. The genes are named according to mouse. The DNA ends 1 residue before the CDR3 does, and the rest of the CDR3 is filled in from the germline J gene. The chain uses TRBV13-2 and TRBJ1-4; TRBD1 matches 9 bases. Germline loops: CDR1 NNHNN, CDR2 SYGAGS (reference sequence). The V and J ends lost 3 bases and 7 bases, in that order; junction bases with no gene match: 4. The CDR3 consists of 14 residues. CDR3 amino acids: CASGAGQGSERLFF. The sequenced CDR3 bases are TGTGCCAGCGGTGCCGGACAGGGGAGCGAAAGATTATTT.

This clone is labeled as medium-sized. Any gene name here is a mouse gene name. The sequenced CDR3 bases are TGTGCCAGCAGTCCACGACAGGGGGGGAGTCAAAACACCTTGTAC. Translating it yields CASSPRQGGSQNTLY. The entire CDR3 protein reads CASSPRQGGSQNTLYF. The chain links TRBV26 to TRBJ2-4, with TRBD1 identical over 9 bases. Read data end 1 residue before the CDR3 end; the end is taken from the germline J gene. V trimming: 4 bases; J trimming: 0 bases; junction bases outside the gene matches: 5. The CDR3 totals 16 residues. Germline CDR1 KGHPV, CDR2 FQNQEV (reference sequence).

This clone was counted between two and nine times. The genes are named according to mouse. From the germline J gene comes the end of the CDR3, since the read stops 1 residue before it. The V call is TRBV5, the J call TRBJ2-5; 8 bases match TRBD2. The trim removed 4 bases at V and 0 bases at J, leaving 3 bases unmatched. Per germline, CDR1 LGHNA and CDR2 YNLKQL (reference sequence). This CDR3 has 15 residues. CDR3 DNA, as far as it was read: TGTGCCAGCAGCCCTTACTGGGGGAACCAAGACACCCAGTAC. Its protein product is CASSPYWGNQDTQY. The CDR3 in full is CASSPYWGNQDTQYF.

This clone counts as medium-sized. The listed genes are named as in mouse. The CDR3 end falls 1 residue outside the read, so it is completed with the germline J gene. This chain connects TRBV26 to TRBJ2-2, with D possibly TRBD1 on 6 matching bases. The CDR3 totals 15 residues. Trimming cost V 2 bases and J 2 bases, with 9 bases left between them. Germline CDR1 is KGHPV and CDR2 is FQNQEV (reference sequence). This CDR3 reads CASSLSRGNTGQLYF. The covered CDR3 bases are TGTGCCAGCAGTCTGAGCAGGGGCAACACCGGGCAGCTCTAC.

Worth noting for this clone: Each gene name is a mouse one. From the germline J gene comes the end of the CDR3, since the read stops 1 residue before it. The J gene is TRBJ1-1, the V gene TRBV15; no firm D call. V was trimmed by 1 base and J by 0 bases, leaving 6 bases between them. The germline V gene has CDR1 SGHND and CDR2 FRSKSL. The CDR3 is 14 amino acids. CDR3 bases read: TGTGCCAGCAGTTTAGGGGGTTCAAACACAGAAGTCTTC. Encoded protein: CASSLGGSNTEVF. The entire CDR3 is CASSLGGSNTEVFF.

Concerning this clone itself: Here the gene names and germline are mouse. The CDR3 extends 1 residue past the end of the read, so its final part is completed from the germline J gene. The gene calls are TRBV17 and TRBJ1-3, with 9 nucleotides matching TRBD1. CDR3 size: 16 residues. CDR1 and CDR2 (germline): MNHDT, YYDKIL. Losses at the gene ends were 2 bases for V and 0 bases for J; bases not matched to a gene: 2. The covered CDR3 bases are TGTGCTAGCAGTAGAAGGACAGGGGTTTCTGGAAATACGCTCTAT. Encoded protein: CASSRRTGVSGNTLY. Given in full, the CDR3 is CASSRRTGVSGNTLYF.